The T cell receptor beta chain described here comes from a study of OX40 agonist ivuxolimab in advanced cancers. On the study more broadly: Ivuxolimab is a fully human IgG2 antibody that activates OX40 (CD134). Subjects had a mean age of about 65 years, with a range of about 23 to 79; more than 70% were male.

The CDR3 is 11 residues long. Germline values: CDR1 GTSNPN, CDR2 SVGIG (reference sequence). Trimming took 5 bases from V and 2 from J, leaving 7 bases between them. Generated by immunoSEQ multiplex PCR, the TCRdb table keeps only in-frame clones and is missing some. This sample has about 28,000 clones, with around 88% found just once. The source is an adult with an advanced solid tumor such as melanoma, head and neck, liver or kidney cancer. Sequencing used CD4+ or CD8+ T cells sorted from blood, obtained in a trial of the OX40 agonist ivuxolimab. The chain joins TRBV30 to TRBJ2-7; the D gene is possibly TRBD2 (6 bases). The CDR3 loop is CAWRETYEQYF. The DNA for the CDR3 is TGTGCCTGGCGGGAGACCTACGAGCAGTACTTC.